This is a list of T cell receptor beta chains from one sample in a study of blood T cell repertoires in COVID-19. This table comes from immunoSEQ multiplex PCR, and its TCRdb copy is limited to in-frame clones, with some not included. The sample holds tens of thousands of clones, around 83% seen once. Sequences were obtained from peripheral blood. Receptor source: an older man with acute or convalescent COVID-19. CDR3s include the opening cysteine and the closing phenylalanine or tryptophan. Fields, in order: CDR3 length, V gene, J gene, CDR3 protein.

15	TRBV5-1	TRBJ2-7	CASSLELAGAYEQYF
15	TRBV5-1	TRBJ1-3	CASSLQSNSGNTIYF
13	TRBV19	TRBJ1-4	CATAGKTNEKLFF
16	TRBV21-1	TRBJ2-3	CASSKAPSGSTDTQYF
13	TRBV6-5	TRBJ2-7	CASLRQGTYEQYF
19	TRBV29-1	TRBJ2-6	CSVILPLGTGGSGANVLTF
17	TRBV5-1	TRBJ1-6	CASSDIVPKTGDSPLHF
13	TRBV20-1	TRBJ1-4	CSASSGVSEKLFF
13	TRBV28	TRBJ1-2	CASRETGGYGYTF
15	TRBV10-2	TRBJ2-1	CASNWGAGVSNEQFF
14	TRBV10-3	TRBJ2-5	CATREAGDLETQYF
17	TRBV18	TRBJ1-4	CASSPPAVVAVNEKLFF
17	TRBV12-5	TRBJ2-7	CASGLGESLAGAHEQYF
12	TRBV24-1	TRBJ2-1	CATSDLRNEQFF
15	TRBV18	TRBJ2-7	CASSSGAGRNYEQYF
14	TRBV27	TRBJ2-2	CASTTSGRTGELFF
16	TRBV7-3	TRBJ2-1	CASSPRTSGRDNEQFF